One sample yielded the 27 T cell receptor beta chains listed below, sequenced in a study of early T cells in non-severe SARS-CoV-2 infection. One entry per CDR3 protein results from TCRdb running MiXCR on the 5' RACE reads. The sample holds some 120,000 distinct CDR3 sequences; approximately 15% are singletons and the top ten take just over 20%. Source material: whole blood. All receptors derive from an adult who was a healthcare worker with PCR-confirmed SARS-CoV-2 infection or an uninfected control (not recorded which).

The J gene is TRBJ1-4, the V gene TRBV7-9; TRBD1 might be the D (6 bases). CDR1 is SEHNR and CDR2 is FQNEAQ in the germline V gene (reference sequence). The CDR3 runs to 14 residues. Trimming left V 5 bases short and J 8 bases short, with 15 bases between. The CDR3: CASSHDRRREKLFF. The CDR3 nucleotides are TGTGCCAGCAGCCATGACAGGAGGAGGGAAAAACTGTTTTTT. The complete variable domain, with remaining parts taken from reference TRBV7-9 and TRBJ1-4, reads DTGVSQNPRHKITKRGQNVTFRCDPISEHNRLYWYRQTLGQGPEFLTYFQNEAQLEKSRLLSDRFSAERPKGSFSTLEIQRTEQGDSAMYLCASSHDRRREKLFFGSGTQLSVL.

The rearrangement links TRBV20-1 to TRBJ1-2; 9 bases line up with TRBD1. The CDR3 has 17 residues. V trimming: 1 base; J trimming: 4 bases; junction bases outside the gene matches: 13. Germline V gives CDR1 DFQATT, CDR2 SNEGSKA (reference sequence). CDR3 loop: CSARAPGQGRYFYGYTF. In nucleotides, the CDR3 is TGCAGTGCTAGAGCCCCGGGACAGGGCCGATATTTCTATGGCTACACCTTC.

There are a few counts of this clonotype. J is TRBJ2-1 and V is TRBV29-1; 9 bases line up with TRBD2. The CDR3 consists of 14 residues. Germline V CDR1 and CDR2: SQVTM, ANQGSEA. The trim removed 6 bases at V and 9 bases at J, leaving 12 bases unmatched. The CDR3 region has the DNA TGCAGCGTGACCCGTCAGCGGGGGGAGGTTGAGCAGTTCTTC. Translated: CSVTRQRGEVEQFF.

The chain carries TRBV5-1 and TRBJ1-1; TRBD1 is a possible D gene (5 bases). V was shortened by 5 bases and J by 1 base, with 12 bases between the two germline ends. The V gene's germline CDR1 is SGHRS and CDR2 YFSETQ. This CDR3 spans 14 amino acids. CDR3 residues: CASSTDSTNTEAFF. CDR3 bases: TGCGCCAGCAGTACTGACAGTACGAACACTGAAGCTTTCTTT.

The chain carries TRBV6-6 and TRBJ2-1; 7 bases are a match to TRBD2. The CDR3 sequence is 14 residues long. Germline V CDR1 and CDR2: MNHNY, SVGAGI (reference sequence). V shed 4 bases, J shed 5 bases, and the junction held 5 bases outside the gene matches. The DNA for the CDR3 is TGTGCCAGCAGTTCGCGGGGGTCAGACAATGAGCAGTTCTTC. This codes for CASSSRGSDNEQFF.

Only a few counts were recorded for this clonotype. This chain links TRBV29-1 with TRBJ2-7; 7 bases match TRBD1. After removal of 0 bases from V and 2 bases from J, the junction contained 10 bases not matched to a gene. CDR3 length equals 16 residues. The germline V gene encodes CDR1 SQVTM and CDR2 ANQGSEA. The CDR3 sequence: CSVEDPTRTGPYEQYF. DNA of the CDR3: TGCAGCGTTGAAGACCCAACTAGGACAGGACCCTACGAGCAGTACTTC.

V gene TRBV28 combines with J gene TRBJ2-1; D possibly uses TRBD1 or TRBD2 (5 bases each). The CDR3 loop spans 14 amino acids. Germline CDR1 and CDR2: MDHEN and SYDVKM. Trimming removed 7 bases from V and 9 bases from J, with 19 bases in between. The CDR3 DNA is TGTGCCAGCAACCTCCGGGACCAATTTCCTGAGCAGTTCTTC. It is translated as CASNLRDQFPEQFF. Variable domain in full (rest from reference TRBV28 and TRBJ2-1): DVKVTQSSRYLVKRTGEKVFLECVQDMDHENMFWYRQDPGLGLRLIYFSYDVKMKEKGDIPEGYSVSREKKERFSLILESASTNQTSMYLCASNLRDQFPEQFFGPGTRLTVL.

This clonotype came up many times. CDR3 sequence reads: CASSYAEETQYF. CDR3 sequence (DNA): TGTGCCAGCAGTTACGCGGAAGAGACCCAGTACTTC. The chain combines TRBV2 with TRBJ2-5, with unresolved D. This CDR3 region has 12 residues. From germline, CDR1 is SNHLY and CDR2 FYNNEI. Trimming stripped 5 bases from V and 3 bases from J, with 7 bases between.

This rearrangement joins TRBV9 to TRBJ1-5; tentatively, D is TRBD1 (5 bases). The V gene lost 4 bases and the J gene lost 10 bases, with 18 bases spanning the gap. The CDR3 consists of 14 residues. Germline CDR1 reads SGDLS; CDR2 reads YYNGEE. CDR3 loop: CASSPTGGTGPQHF. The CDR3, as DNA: TGTGCCAGCAGCCCAACTGGGGGGACGGGACCCCAGCATTTT.

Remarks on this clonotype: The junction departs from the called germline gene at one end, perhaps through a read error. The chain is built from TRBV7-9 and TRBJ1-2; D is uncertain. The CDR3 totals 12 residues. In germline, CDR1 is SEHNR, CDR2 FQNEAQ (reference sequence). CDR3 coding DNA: TGTGCCGGCAGCTCCCGGCGGGGAGGCTACACCTTC. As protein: CAGSSRRGGYTF. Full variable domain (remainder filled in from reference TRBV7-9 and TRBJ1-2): DTGVSQNPRHKITKRGQNVTFRCDPISEHNRLYWYRQTLGQGPEFLTYFQNEAQLEKSRLLSDRFSAERPKGSFSTLEIQRTEQGDSAMYLCAGSSRRGGYTFGSGTRLTVV.

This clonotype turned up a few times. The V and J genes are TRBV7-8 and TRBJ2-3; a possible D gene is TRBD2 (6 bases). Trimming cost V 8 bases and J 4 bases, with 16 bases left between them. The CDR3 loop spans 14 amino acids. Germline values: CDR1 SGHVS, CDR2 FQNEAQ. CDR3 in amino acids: CASGLAGRPDTQYF. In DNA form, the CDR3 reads TGTGCCAGCGGTTTGGCGGGGAGACCAGATACGCAGTATTTT.

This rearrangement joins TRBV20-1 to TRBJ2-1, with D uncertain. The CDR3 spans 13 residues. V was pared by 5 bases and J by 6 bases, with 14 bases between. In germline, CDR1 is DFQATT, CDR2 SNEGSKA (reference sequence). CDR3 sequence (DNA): TGCAGTGCTCCCATAGGTAGCTCCAATGAGCAGTTCTTC. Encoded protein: CSAPIGSSNEQFF.

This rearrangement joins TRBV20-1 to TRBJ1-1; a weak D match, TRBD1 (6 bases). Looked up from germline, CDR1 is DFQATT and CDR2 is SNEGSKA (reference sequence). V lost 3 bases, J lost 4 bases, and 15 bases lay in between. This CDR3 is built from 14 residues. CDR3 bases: TGCAGTGCTAGCCCTACGGGGGCGGGCACTGAAGCTTTCTTT. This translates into CSASPTGAGTEAFF.

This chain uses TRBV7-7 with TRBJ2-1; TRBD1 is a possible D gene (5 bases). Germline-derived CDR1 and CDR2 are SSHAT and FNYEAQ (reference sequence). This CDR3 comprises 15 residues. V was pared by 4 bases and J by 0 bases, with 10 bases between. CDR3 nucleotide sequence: TGTGCCAGCAGCTCAGGGTTAAGCTCCTACAATGAGCAGTTCTTC. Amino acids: CASSSGLSSYNEQFF.

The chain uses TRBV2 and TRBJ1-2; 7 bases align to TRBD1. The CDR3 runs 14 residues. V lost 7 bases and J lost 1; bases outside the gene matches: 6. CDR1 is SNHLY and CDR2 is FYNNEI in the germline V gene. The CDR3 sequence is CASKGGRGNYGYTF. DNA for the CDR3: TGTGCCAGCAAAGGGGGCAGGGGTAACTATGGCTACACCTTC.

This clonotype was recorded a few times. The CDR3 DNA sequence: TGTGCCAGCAGCTTAGAGACAGACTATGGCTACACCTTC. Translated: CASSLETDYGYTF. The chain has TRBV7-9 and TRBJ1-2, with D maybe TRBD1 (5 bases). The CDR3 length is 13 residues. The germline V gene encodes CDR1 SEHNR and CDR2 FQNEAQ (reference sequence). The ends were cut back, 1 base at V and 3 bases at J, with 6 bases in the middle. Variable domain in full (rest from reference TRBV7-9 and TRBJ1-2): DTGVSQNPRHKITKRGQNVTFRCDPISEHNRLYWYRQTLGQGPEFLTYFQNEAQLEKSRLLSDRFSAERPKGSFSTLEIQRTEQGDSAMYLCASSLETDYGYTFGSGTRLTVV.

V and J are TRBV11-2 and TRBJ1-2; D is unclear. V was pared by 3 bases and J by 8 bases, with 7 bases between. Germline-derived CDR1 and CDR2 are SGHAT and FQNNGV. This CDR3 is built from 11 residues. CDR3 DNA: TGTGCCAGCAGCTTTCCCAGGGGCTACACCTTC. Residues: CASSFPRGYTF.

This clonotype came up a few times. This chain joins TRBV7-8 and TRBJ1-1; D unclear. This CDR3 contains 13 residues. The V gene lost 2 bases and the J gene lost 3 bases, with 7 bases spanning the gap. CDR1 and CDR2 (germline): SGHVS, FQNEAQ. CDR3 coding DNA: TGTGCCAGCAGCTTAATGGTGGACACTGAAGCTTTCTTT. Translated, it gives CASSLMVDTEAFF.

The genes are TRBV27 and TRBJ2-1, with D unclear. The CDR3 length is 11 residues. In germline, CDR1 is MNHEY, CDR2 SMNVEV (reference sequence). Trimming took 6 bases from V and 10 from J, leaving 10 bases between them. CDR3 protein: CASRVKTEQFF. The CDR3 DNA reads TGTGCCAGCAGGGTTAAGACAGAGCAGTTCTTC.

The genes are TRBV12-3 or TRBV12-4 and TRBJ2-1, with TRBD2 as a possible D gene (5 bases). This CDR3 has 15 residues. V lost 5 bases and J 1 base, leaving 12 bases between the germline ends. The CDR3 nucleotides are TGTGCCAGCAGTGGAGAAGGGAGATCCTACAATGAGCAGTTCTTC. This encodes CASSGEGRSYNEQFF.

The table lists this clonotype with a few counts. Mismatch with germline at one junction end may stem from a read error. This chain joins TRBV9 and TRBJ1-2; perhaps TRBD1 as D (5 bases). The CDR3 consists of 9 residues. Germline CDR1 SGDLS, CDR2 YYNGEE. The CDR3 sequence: CASSPGADF. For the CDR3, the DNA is TGTGCCAGCAGCCCCGGGGCCGACTTC.

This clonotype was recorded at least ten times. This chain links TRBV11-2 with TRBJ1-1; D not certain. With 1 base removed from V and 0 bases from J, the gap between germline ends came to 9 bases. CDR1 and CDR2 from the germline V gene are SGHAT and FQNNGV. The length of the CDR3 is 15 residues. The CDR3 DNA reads TGTGCCAGCAGCTTAGGTCCGGAGATGAACACTGAAGCTTTCTTT. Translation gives CASSLGPEMNTEAFF.

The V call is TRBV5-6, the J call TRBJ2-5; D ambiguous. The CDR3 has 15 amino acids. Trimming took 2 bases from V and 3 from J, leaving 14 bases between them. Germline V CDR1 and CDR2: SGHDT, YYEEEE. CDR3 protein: CASSFLSELKETQYF. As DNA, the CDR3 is TGTGCCAGCAGCTTCCTAAGCGAGCTCAAAGAGACCCAGTACTTC.

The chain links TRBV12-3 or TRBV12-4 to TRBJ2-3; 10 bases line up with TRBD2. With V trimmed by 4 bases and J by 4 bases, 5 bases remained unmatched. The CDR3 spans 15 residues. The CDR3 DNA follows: TGTGCCAGCAGTTATGAGCGGGGGGGCCCAGATACGCAGTATTTT. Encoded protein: CASSYERGGPDTQYF.

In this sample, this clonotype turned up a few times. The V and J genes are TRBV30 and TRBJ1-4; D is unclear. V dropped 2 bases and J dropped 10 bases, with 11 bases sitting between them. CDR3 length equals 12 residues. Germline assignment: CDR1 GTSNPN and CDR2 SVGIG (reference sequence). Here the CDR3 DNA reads TGTGCCTGGAGTTCACCGGGTAGAAAACTGTTTTTT. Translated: CAWSSPGRKLFF.

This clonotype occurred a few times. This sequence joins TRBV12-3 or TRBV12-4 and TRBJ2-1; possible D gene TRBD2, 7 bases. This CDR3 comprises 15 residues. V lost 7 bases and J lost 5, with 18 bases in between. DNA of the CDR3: TGTGCCAGCACCCCCGGGGGGCTAGCGAACAATGAGCAGTTCTTC. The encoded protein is CASTPGGLANNEQFF.

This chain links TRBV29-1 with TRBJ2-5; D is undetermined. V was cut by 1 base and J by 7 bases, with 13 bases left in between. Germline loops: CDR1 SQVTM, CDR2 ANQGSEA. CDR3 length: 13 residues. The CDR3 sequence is CSVEGQAIGTQYF. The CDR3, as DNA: TGCAGCGTTGAAGGTCAGGCGATTGGGACCCAGTACTTC.